This T cell receptor (beta chain) comes out of a study of shared clonotypes between healthy human individuals. Across the whole study: Donors had three CD4 naive, three CD4 memory, two CD8 naive and one CD8 memory plate apiece. Overall study results and limits: Sampling involved blood alone; tissue repertoires likely differ.

Germline CDR1 is SGHRS and CDR2 is YFSETQ. The CDR3 is 16 amino acids. V was pared by 2 bases and J by 1 base, with 1 base of the junction left unmatched. Notes on this clone: Its antigen is still unknown. Other DNA sequences of this sample code for an identical CDR3.

Researchers partitioned CD4+ cells into CD45RA+ naive and CD45RA-negative memory subsets. Data came from immunoSEQ multiplex PCR; TCRdb stores just in-frame clones and leaves some out. The sample carries some 2,100,000 clones, under 97% recorded once. Sequenced material: naive CD4+ T cells sorted from blood. Specified subset: CD45RA+ positively selected. This TCR came from a man younger than 30 in good health. The rearrangement links TRBV5-1 to TRBJ2-3, with 13 bases fitting TRBD2. The CDR3 is CASSLGLAGGTDTQYF. The CDR3 bases are TGCGCCAGCAGCTTAGGACTAGCGGGGGGCACAGATACGCAGTATTTT.